This TCR beta chain comes out of a study of blood T cell repertoires in COVID-19. Germline CDR1 and CDR2: LNHDA and SQIVND (reference sequence). The V end was cut by 9 bases, the J end by 0 bases, with 9 bases between. The CDR3 contains 13 residues. Authors' analysis steps: Nucleated cell counts were estimated from reference gene primer amplification. Repertoires were generated with immunoSEQ multiplex PCR, while TCRdb's copy carries only in-frame clones and drops some. From that table come the V and J calls and clone size; the DNA was used to work out D and trimming. The table lists 150,000 to 200,000 clones, roughly 87% of them singletons.

This rearrangement joins TRBV19 to TRBJ1-3, with D maybe TRBD1 (5 bases). The sample taken for sequencing was peripheral blood. The receptor's source is a woman aged 60-75 years with COVID-19, enrolled during active disease. DNA of the CDR3: TGTGCCAGCCAACAGGACTCTGGAAACACCATATATTTT. Translating it yields CASQQDSGNTIYF.